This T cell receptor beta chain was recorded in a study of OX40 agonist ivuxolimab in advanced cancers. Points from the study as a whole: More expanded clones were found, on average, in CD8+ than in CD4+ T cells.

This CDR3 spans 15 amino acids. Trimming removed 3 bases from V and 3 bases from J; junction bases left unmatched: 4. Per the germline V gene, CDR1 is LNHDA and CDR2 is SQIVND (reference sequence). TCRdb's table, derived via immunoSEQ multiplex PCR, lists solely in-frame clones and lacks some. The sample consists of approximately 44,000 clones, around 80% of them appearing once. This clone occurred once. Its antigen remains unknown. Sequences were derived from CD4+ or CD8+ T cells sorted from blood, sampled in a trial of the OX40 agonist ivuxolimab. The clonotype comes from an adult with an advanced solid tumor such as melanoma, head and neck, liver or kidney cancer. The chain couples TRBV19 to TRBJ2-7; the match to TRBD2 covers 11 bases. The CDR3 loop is CASSMFSGRDYEQYF. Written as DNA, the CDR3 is TGTGCCAGTAGTATGTTTAGCGGGAGGGACTACGAGCAGTACTTC.